This TCR beta chain is drawn from a study of cytomegalovirus exposure and HLA in healthy donors. Study overall: The use of the same platform for the approximately 130 validation repertoires and the 550 to 850 first-cohort repertoires was reported by a later analysis. The study, taken as a whole, reports: Using the classifier, cytomegalovirus status was reportedly diagnosed with high specificity and sensitivity. Cytomegalovirus-associated TCR beta chains were listed, numbering 150 to 200.

The CDR3 totals 16 residues. CDR1 is LNHDA, CDR2 SQIVND, per germline (reference sequence). The V and J ends lost 5 bases and 0 bases respectively, with 14 bases between them. Assay used: immunoSEQ multiplex PCR; TCRdb lists only in-frame clones, some missing. The profile shows about 130,000 clones, around nine tenths of them singletons. In this sample, this clone turned up once. What it binds is unknown. This clonotype was obtained from a man between 25 and 39 years old in good health and CMV-seronegative. The source material was PBMCs. The chain recombines TRBV19 with TRBJ2-1; D is undetermined. CDR3 region: CASSRPGQSSYNEQFF. The CDR3, as DNA: TGTGCCAGTAGTCGGCCGGGTCAGAGCTCCTACAATGAGCAGTTCTTC.